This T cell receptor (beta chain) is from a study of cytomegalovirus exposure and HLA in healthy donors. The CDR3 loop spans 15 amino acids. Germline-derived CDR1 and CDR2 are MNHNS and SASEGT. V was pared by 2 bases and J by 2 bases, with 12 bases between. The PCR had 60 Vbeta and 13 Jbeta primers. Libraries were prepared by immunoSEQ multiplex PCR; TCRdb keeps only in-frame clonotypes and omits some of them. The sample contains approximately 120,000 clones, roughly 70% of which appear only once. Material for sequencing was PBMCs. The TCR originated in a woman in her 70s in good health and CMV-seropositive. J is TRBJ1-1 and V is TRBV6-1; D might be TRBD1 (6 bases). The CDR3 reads CASSEHLTGNTEAFF. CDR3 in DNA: TGTGCCAGCAGTGAACACCTGACAGGTAACACTGAAGCTTTCTTT.